This T cell receptor (beta chain) comes out of a study of control samples from healthy donors and cancer patients. Measured with immunoSEQ multiplex PCR; TCRdb has only the in-frame clones, and not every one. This sample has 170,000 or so clones, with 80% to 95% found just once. The sample was blood. This TCR was recovered from a woman in her thirties or forties in good health.

The CDR3 here is CASSLKGMTVSPLHF. As DNA, the CDR3 is TGTGCCAGCAGCTTAAAGGGAATGACGGTTTCACCCCTCCACTTT. The chain carries TRBV11-2 and TRBJ1-6; D call uncertain. V shed 2 bases and J shed 9 bases, with 14 bases lying between them. The CDR3 consists of 15 residues. The germline CDR1 and CDR2 sequences are SGHAT and FQNNGV.